This T cell receptor beta chain emerged from a study of cytomegalovirus exposure and HLA in healthy donors. From germline, CDR1 is MNHEY and CDR2 SVGAGI. The CDR3 spans 14 residues. V was cut by 6 bases and J by 3 bases, with 14 bases left in between. The PCR made use of 60 Vbeta and 13 Jbeta primers. Clones were read by immunoSEQ multiplex PCR, and TCRdb kept only the in-frame ones, dropping some. The sample lists 85,000 to 100,000 clones; around four fifths were seen once. The TCR sequence derives from a man aged 45-65 years in good health and CMV-seropositive. Material for sequencing was PBMCs. The chain is built from TRBV6-5 and TRBJ1-1; maybe TRBD1 (6 bases). This chain's CDR3 is CASRPEQGHTEAFF. The CDR3 DNA reads as TGTGCCAGCAGGCCTGAACAGGGTCACACTGAAGCTTTCTTT.